This TCR beta chain was sequenced in a study of cytomegalovirus exposure and HLA in healthy donors. Germline V gene data show CDR1 as MDHEN and CDR2 as SYDVKM. The CDR3 contains 13 residues. PCR employed 60 Vbeta and 13 Jbeta primers. Generated by immunoSEQ multiplex PCR, the TCRdb table keeps only in-frame clones and is missing some. The listing contains 130,000 to 150,000 clones. The rearrangement uses TRBV28 and TRBJ1-2; TRBD1 might be the D (5 bases). The specimen sequenced was PBMCs. The origin of this receptor is a male donor in good health and CMV-seronegative. CDR3 nucleotides: TGTGCATCAAAGGGCGCTACGGGGGGAGGCTACACCTTC. Its protein product is CASKGATGGGYTF.